This paragraph reports one T cell receptor (beta chain). Its matching antigen is unknown. The data are from a study of T cell responses to AZD1222 COVID-19 vaccine. General study results and limits: White British donors predominated, females outnumbered males, and clonal diversity was possibly underestimated.

Sequencing was performed with immunoSEQ multiplex PCR; in TCRdb, only in-frame clones are kept and a portion is missing. The sample holds about 88,000 clones, about nine tenths seen once. Second-dose recipients at about 4 or about 12 weeks were treated as one pooled group. This specimen consisted of peripheral blood, obtained 28 days after the second AZD1222 dose. This clonotype was sampled from an adult who received the AZD1222 COVID-19 vaccine.

Here the CDR3 DNA reads TGTGCCAGCAGTTTCTGGGGGCCTTACGAGCAGTACTTC. Protein: CASSFWGPYEQYF. The chain has TRBV27 and TRBJ2-7; maybe TRBD1 (6 bases). There are 13 residues in the CDR3. Germline-derived CDR1 and CDR2 are MNHEY and SMNVEV (reference sequence). V was trimmed by 3 bases and J by 4 bases, leaving 10 bases between them.